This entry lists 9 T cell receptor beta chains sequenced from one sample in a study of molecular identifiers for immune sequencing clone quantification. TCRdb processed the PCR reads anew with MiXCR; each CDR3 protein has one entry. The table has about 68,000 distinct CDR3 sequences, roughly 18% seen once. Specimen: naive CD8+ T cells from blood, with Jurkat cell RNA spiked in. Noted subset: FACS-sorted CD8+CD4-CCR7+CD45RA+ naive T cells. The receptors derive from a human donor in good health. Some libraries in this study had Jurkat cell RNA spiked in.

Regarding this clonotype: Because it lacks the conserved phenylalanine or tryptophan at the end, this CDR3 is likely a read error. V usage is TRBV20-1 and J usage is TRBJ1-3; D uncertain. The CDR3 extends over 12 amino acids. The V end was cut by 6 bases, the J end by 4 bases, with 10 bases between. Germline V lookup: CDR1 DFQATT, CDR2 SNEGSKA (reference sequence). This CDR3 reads CSAEGLGNTIYS. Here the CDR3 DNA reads TGCAGTGCCGAGGGATTGGGAAACACCATATATTCT.

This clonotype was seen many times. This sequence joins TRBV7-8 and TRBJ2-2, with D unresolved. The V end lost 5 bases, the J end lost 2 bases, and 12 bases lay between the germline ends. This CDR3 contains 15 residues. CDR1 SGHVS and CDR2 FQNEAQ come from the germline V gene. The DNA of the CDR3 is TGTGCCAGCAGCCCCCCTTCCCAAAACACCGGGGAGCTGTTTTTT. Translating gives CASSPPSQNTGELFF.

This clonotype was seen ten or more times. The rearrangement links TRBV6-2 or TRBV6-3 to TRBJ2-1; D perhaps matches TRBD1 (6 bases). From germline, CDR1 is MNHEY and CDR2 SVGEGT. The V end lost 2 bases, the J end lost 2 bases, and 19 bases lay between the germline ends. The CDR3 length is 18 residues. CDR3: CASSYLMTGDPTYNEQFF. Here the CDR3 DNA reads TGTGCCAGCAGTTACCTTATGACAGGCGACCCCACCTACAATGAGCAGTTCTTC.

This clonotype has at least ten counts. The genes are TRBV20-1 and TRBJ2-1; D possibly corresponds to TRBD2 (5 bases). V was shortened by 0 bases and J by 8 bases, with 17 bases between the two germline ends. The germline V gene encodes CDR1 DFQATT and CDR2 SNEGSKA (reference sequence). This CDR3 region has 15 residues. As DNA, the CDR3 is TGCAGTGCTAGAGATGGAGCTAGCCTAGGGCATGAGCAGTTCTTC. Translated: CSARDGASLGHEQFF.

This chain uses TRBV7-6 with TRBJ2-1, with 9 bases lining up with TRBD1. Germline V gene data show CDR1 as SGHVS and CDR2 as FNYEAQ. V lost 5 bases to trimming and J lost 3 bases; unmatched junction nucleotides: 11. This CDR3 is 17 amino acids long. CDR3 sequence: CASSPVIGTGLYNEQFF. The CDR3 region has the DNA TGTGCCAGCAGCCCAGTGATAGGGACAGGGCTCTACAATGAGCAGTTCTTC.

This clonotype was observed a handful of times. CDR3 nucleotide sequence: TGTGCCAGCGGAGGGACTAGCGGGAGCTTTCAAGAGACCCAGTACTTC. Translating gives CASGGTSGSFQETQYF. The J gene is TRBJ2-5, the V gene TRBV3-1; 14 nucleotides match TRBD2. Per germline, CDR1 LGHDT and CDR2 YNNKEL (reference sequence). The CDR3 sequence is 16 residues long. The V and J ends lost 8 bases and 2 bases, in that order; junction bases with no gene match: 7.

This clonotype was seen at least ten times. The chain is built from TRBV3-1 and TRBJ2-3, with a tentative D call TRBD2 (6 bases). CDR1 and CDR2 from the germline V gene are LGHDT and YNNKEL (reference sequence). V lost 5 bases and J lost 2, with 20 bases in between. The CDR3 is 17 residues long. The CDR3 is CASSSSGTPWDTDTQYF. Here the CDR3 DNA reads TGTGCCAGCAGCTCGTCCGGGACTCCATGGGACACAGATACGCAGTATTTT.

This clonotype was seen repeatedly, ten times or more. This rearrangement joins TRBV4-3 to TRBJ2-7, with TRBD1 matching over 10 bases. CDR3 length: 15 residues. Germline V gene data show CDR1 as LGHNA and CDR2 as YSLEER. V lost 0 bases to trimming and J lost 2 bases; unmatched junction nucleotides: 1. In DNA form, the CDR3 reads TGCGCCAGCAGCCAAGATGACAGGGGGCCCTACGAGCAGTACTTC. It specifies CASSQDDRGPYEQYF.

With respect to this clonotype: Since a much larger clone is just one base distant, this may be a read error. The CDR3, as DNA: TGTGCCTGGAGCGAGTCGCGGCTCACGGAGACCCAGTACTTC. Its protein product is CAWSESRLTETQYF. J is TRBJ2-5 and V is TRBV30; D remains ambiguous. Trimming stripped 3 bases from V and 5 bases from J, with 16 bases between. The CDR3 runs to 14 residues. In germline, CDR1 is GTSNPN, CDR2 SVGIG (reference sequence).